The clone carrying this T cell receptor beta chain was observed a few times. Its antigen is not identified. The CDR3 runs to 14 residues. Germline V lookup: CDR1 SGDLS, CDR2 YYNGEE. Treatment indicated: approximately 11-day PBMC culture with coronavirus spike peptide pools or control peptides (ViraFEST assay). Antigen-specific T cells were expanded with peptide pools by ViraFEST, and TCRs were then sequenced. With 9.5 to 10 ug/ml peptide pools and roughly 9.4 IU/ml IL-2, PBMCs were cultured at 2 million to 2.5 million per well. This specimen belongs to a study of vaccination and CD4 T cells after COVID-19. Study information: Collection of post-vaccine samples followed dose two by a median roughly 72 days, spanning a range of 14 to 241.

Sequencing of cultured CD4+ T cell DNA used the Oncomine TCR Beta short-read assay. TCRdb redid the calling of the PCR reads with MiXCR, one entry per CDR3 protein. Of 17,000 or so distinct CDR3 sequences listed, approximately 45% are singletons. The receptor comes from a human donor who had recovered from COVID-19. The rearrangement links TRBV9 to TRBJ1-2; TRBD1 matches 8 bases. The sample consisted of CD4+ T cells from blood, cultured in vitro, taken before SARS-CoV-2 vaccination. The CDR3 DNA sequence: TGTGCAAGTCTTCGGCCAGGGGGCGGCCATGGCTACACCTTC. It is translated as CASLRPGGGHGYTF. The variable domain in full, with the rest retrieved from reference TRBV9 and TRBJ1-2, is DSGVTQTPKHLITATGQRVTLRCSPRSGDLSVYWYQQSLDQGLQFLIQYYNGEERAKGNILERFSAQQFPDLHSELNLSSLELGDSALYFCASLRPGGGHGYTFGSGTRLTVV.